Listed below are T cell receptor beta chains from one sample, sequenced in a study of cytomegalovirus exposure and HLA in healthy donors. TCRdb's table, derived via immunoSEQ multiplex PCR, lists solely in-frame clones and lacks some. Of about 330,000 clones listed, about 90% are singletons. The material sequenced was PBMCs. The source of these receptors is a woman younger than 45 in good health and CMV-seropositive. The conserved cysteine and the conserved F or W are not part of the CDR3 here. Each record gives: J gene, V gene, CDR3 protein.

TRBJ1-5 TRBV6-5 ASSTRSNQPQH
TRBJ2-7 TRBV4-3 ASSYSGSFPHEQY
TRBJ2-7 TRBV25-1 ASSGGDSYEQY
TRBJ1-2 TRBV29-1 SVGRDKPNYGYT
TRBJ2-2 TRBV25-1 ASSAGLAGGGTGELF
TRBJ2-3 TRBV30 AWQGQITDTQY
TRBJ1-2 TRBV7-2 ASSARDTVLRGYT
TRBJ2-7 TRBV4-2 ASSQAEGLAGGPYEQY
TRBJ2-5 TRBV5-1 ASSLEWGRGLGSQETQY
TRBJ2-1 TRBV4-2 ASSQEPGPSYNEQF